This T cell receptor (beta chain) derives from a study of cytomegalovirus exposure and HLA in healthy donors. General study results and limits: In a later analysis, productive TCRs from donors in an Asian-associated ancestry cluster reportedly carried fewer N-insertions than the cohort mean. In a later analysis, HLA-C alleles had the fewest associated TCRs, DRB1 alleles the most. Previously analyzed data showed that most TCR beta V segments were productive at a frequency of about 90% or about 30%.

In the case of this clone: Its antigen is undetermined.

The CDR3 runs 13 residues. From germline, CDR1 is SQVTM and CDR2 ANQGSEA. The V end lost 4 bases, the J end lost 0 bases, and 7 bases lay between the germline ends. PCR employed 60 Vbeta and 13 Jbeta primers. Per the original methods: It was a later analysis that counted tens of millions of unique TCR beta chains, of which some 9.9 million were shared. Clones were sequenced by immunoSEQ multiplex PCR, and TCRdb holds only the in-frame ones, with some missing. V and J calls and clone size are those listed in that table; D and trimming were worked out from the DNA. The sample holds 100,000 to 150,000 clones, approximately 72% seen once.

The source of this sequence is a man between 18 and 29 years old in good health and CMV-seronegative. The chain joins TRBV29-1 to TRBJ1-3; D is unclear. Sequences were obtained from PBMCs. The CDR3 nucleotides are TGCAGCGTTGGGCAGGCCTCTGGAAACACCATATATTTT. As protein: CSVGQASGNTIYF.